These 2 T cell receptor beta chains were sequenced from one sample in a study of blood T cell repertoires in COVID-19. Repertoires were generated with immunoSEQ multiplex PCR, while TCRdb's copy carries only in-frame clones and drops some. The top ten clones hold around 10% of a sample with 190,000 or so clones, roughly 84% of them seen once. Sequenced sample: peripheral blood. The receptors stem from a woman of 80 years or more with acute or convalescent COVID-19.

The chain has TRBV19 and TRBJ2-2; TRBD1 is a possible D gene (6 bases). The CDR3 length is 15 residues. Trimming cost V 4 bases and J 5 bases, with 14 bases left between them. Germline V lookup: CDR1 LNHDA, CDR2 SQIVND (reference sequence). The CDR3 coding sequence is TGTGCCAGTAGTACACAGGGTTTTGGGACCGGGGAGCTGTTTTTT. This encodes CASSTQGFGTGELFF.

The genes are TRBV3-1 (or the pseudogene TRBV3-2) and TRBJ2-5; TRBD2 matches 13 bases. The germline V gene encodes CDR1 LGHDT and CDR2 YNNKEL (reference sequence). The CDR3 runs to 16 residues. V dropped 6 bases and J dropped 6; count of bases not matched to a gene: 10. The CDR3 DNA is TGTGCCAGCAGTTACCGATGGACTAGCGGGAGACAGACCCAGTACTTC. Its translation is CASSYRWTSGRQTQYF.